These T cell receptor beta chains were read from a single sample in a study of TIL therapy for anti-PD-1-resistant metastatic lung cancer. Produced via immunoSEQ multiplex PCR; TCRdb's table is partial and in-frame only. This sample carries approximately 50,000 clones, about 81% of them seen once, and the ten largest clones take just under 3%. The input for sequencing was blood, taken at baseline. The receptors derive from a person aged 25-85 years with non-small cell lung cancer. The CDR3 runs from the conserved cysteine through the conserved F or W. D genes are given only for firm matches. Size tells how often a clone was seen (once, few, many) or the class of an expanded clone, and some rows leave it out.

size: -
V: TRBV27
D: TRBD2
J: TRBJ2-4
DNA: TGTGCCAGCAGTTCCCGACCTACTAGCGGACTAGCCAAAAACATTCAGTACTTC
CDR3: CASSSRPTSGLAKNIQYF

size: -
V: TRBV28
D: -
J: TRBJ2-7
DNA: TGTGCCAGCAGTCAGAGGGGTTCCCTCTCCTACGAGCAGTACTTC
CDR3: CASSQRGSLSYEQYF

size: -
V: TRBV2
D: -
J: TRBJ2-7
DNA: TGTGCCATCAAGACTAGATTTAGCGCCTACGAGCAGTACTTC
CDR3: CAIKTRFSAYEQYF

size: -
V: TRBV5-5
D: TRBD1
J: TRBJ2-1
DNA: TGTGCCAGCAGCTACGCGCCTATAACAGGGGTAGGAAGCAATGAGCAGTTCTTC
CDR3: CASSYAPITGVGSNEQFF

size: once
V: TRBV9
D: -
J: TRBJ2-5
DNA: TGTGCCAGCAGCGCCGGGTCCGGCTCACAAGAGACCCAGTACTTC
CDR3: CASSAGSGSQETQYF

size: -
V: TRBV9
D: -
J: TRBJ2-3
DNA: TGTGCCAGCAGCGTGCAACCCGCCGGTACGCAGTATTTT
CDR3: CASSVQPAGTQYF

size: -
V: TRBV7-9
D: -
J: TRBJ1-4
DNA: TGTGCCAGCAGCTTAGACGGAGCAACTAATGAAAAACTGTTTTTT
CDR3: CASSLDGATNEKLFF

size: few
V: TRBV29-1
D: TRBD2
J: TRBJ2-3
DNA: TGCAGCGTTGAAGATCGAGTAGCGGGAGCGGTAGATACGCAGTATTTT
CDR3: CSVEDRVAGAVDTQYF

size: once
V: TRBV7-2
D: TRBD1
J: TRBJ2-1
DNA: TGTGCCAGCAGCTTTACGGGACAGCTCAACAATGAGCAGTTCTTC
CDR3: CASSFTGQLNNEQFF

size: -
V: TRBV18
D: TRBD1
J: TRBJ2-2
DNA: TGTGCCAGCTCACCAGGTGGACAGGGCCTCACCGGGGAGCTGTTTTTT
CDR3: CASSPGGQGLTGELFF

size: -
V: TRBV7-2
D: -
J: TRBJ1-1
DNA: TGTGCCAGCGAAACGTATGTGAACACTGAAGCTTTCTTT
CDR3: CASETYVNTEAFF

size: once
V: TRBV9
D: TRBD2
J: TRBJ2-2
DNA: TGTGCCAGCAGCGGAGCGGGGCCTAACACCGGGGAGCTGTTTTTT
CDR3: CASSGAGPNTGELFF

size: -
V: TRBV7-6
D: -
J: TRBJ2-6
DNA: TGTGCCAGCAGCTTAGCGCTAACTGGGGCCAACGTCCTGACTTTC
CDR3: CASSLALTGANVLTF

size: -
V: TRBV6-5
D: -
J: TRBJ2-7
DNA: TGTGCCAGCCTAGGGGTGTCGGGGTCGCGTGAGCAGTACTTC
CDR3: CASLGVSGSREQYF

size: -
V: TRBV28
D: -
J: TRBJ2-7
DNA: TGTGCCAGCAGTCCCCACAGGGGCGGGGGCTACGAGCAGTACTTC
CDR3: CASSPHRGGGYEQYF

size: once
V: TRBV9
D: -
J: TRBJ2-5
DNA: TGTGCCAGCAGCCAAAGAGGAGACCGGACGGAGACCCAGTACTTC
CDR3: CASSQRGDRTETQYF

size: -
V: TRBV12-5
D: -
J: TRBJ1-6
DNA: TGTGCTTCTTCTTACGGGGAGTCACCCCTCCACTTT
CDR3: CASSYGESPLHF

size: -
V: TRBV11-2
D: -
J: TRBJ2-7
DNA: TGTGCCAGCAGCGCTAACCGGGACTCTTCCTACGAGCAGTACTTC
CDR3: CASSANRDSSYEQYF

size: -
V: TRBV28
D: -
J: TRBJ2-2
DNA: TGTGCCAGCAGTTTACCACAGGGAAACACCGGGGAGCTGTTTTTT
CDR3: CASSLPQGNTGELFF

size: -
V: TRBV27
D: -
J: TRBJ2-1
DNA: TGTGCCAGCAGTTCGAGGGGGAATGAGCAGTTCTTC
CDR3: CASSSRGNEQFF

size: -
V: TRBV12-3/TRBV12-4
D: TRBD1
J: TRBJ1-2
DNA: TGTGCCAGCCACCCGACAGGGAACTATGGCTACACCTTC
CDR3: CASHPTGNYGYTF

size: -
V: TRBV6-5
D: -
J: TRBJ2-1
DNA: TGTGCCAGCACCAACAGGGGAGGAGAGCAGTTCTTC
CDR3: CASTNRGGEQFF

size: -
V: TRBV5-1
D: -
J: TRBJ1-1
DNA: TGCGCCAGCAGCTTGGCCCAGCAGGGCCGCCACACTGAAGCTTTCTTT
CDR3: CASSLAQQGRHTEAFF

size: -
V: TRBV21-1
D: -
J: TRBJ2-5
DNA: TGTGCCAGCAGCAAAGCTCAGGGGGCCGAAGAGACCCAGTACTTC
CDR3: CASSKAQGAEETQYF

size: -
V: TRBV7-8
D: -
J: TRBJ2-5
DNA: TGTGCCAGCAGCTTAGCTCCTTGGTTGGACTGCTACTTC
CDR3: CASSLAPWLDCYF

size: -
V: TRBV6-2/TRBV6-3
D: -
J: TRBJ2-7
DNA: TGTGCCAGCAGTTTGAGCGGGTTAGTAACCTACGAGCAGTACTTC
CDR3: CASSLSGLVTYEQYF

size: -
V: TRBV30
D: TRBD1
J: TRBJ2-3
DNA: TGTGCCTGGAGTGGGACAGGGGGGTGGAGAGATACGCAGTATTTT
CDR3: CAWSGTGGWRDTQYF

size: -
V: TRBV5-4
D: -
J: TRBJ1-5
DNA: TGTGCCAGCAGCTATTACAATCAGCCCCAGCATTTT
CDR3: CASSYYNQPQHF

size: -
V: TRBV18
D: -
J: TRBJ1-5
DNA: TGTGCCAGCTCACCTTCTGTCTCCAATCAGCCCCAGCATTTT
CDR3: CASSPSVSNQPQHF

size: -
V: TRBV6-5
D: TRBD2
J: TRBJ2-2
DNA: TGTGCCAGCACTGGAAGCGGGAGGGGATCCGGGGAGCTGTTTTTT
CDR3: CASTGSGRGSGELFF

size: -
V: TRBV7-8
D: TRBD1
J: TRBJ2-7
DNA: TGTGCCAGCAGCTCAGAGGACAGGGAGTGGTACGAGCAGTACTTC
CDR3: CASSSEDREWYEQYF

size: -
V: TRBV5-4
D: TRBD1
J: TRBJ1-2
DNA: TGTGCCAGCAGCCGAGACAGGGGGGAAGGCTACACCTTC
CDR3: CASSRDRGEGYTF

size: -
V: TRBV21-1
D: -
J: TRBJ2-1
DNA: TGTGCCAGCAGAACCTCGGGGGATCCTGGGGGGAATGAGCAGTTCTTC
CDR3: CASRTSGDPGGNEQFF

size: -
V: TRBV5-4
D: -
J: TRBJ2-1
DNA: TGTGCCAGCAGCCTGATCGGGAGCAATGAGCAGTTCTTC
CDR3: CASSLIGSNEQFF

size: -
V: TRBV7-3
D: TRBD2
J: TRBJ2-1
DNA: TGTGCCAGCAGCTTAACGGGGACCGGGACTAGTAGATACAATGAGCAGTTCTTC
CDR3: CASSLTGTGTSRYNEQFF

size: -
V: TRBV4-3
D: -
J: TRBJ1-4
DNA: TGCGCCAGCAGCCAAGATCGGGGAACGTATGAAAAACTGTTTTTT
CDR3: CASSQDRGTYEKLFF

size: once
V: TRBV7-2
D: -
J: TRBJ2-7
DNA: TGTGCCAGCAGAGGTACAGGGTTCTACGAGCAGTACTTC
CDR3: CASRGTGFYEQYF

size: -
V: TRBV5-1
D: -
J: TRBJ2-7
DNA: TGCGCCAGCAGCTCAGGGGCGCCCCCCTACGAGCAGTACTTC
CDR3: CASSSGAPPYEQYF

size: -
V: TRBV25-1
D: -
J: TRBJ2-3
DNA: TGTGCCAGCAGTGAATCAGCAGATACGCAGTATTTT
CDR3: CASSESADTQYF

size: -
V: TRBV9
D: -
J: TRBJ2-3
DNA: TGTGCCAGCAGCGTAACTCACACTAGCACAGATACGCAGTATTTT
CDR3: CASSVTHTSTDTQYF

size: -
V: TRBV5-1
D: -
J: TRBJ1-5
DNA: TGCGCCAGCAGTAGAGACGGGGGTCAGCCCCAGCATTTT
CDR3: CASSRDGGQPQHF

size: -
V: TRBV18
D: TRBD1
J: TRBJ1-4
DNA: TGTGCCAGCTCACCACCTAAGGGGGCAGGGGGCGGAAAACTGTTTTTT
CDR3: CASSPPKGAGGGKLFF

size: -
V: TRBV11-1
D: -
J: TRBJ2-5
DNA: TGTGCCAGCAGCTTAGCCCGGGAGACCCAGTACTTC
CDR3: CASSLARETQYF

size: few
V: TRBV6-5
D: -
J: TRBJ1-1
DNA: TGTGCCAGCAGTTACGGCAGAAACACTGAAGCTTTCTTT
CDR3: CASSYGRNTEAFF

size: -
V: TRBV6-5
D: -
J: TRBJ1-3
DNA: TGTGCCAGCAGTTATATGGCTGGAAACACCATATATTTT
CDR3: CASSYMAGNTIYF

size: -
V: TRBV5-4
D: -
J: TRBJ1-2
DNA: TGTGCCAGCAGCCCCGGCGTTACGGGCTATGGCTACACCTTC
CDR3: CASSPGVTGYGYTF

size: -
V: TRBV28
D: -
J: TRBJ1-5
DNA: TGTGCCAGCAGTTTATTAGAGGGCGCGAGGATGGCCTTT
CDR3: CASSLLEGARMAF

size: -
V: TRBV5-4
D: TRBD1
J: TRBJ1-1
DNA: TGTGCCAGCAGCTTGGGACAGGGGGCTGGGAACACTGAAGCTTTCTTT
CDR3: CASSLGQGAGNTEAFF

size: -
V: TRBV9
D: -
J: TRBJ2-1
DNA: TGTGCCAGCAGCGTTAGAGACGACAATGAGCAGTTCTTC
CDR3: CASSVRDDNEQFF

size: -
V: TRBV7-9
D: -
J: TRBJ2-6
DNA: TGTGCCAGCAGCTCTTCCCCAGGTTTACCCTCTGGGGCCAACGTCCTGACTTTC
CDR3: CASSSSPGLPSGANVLTF

size: -
V: TRBV11-2
D: -
J: TRBJ2-7
DNA: TGTGCCAGCAGCCGAGGGGGGCGCGGCTACGAGCAGTACTTC
CDR3: CASSRGGRGYEQYF

size: -
V: TRBV5-1
D: -
J: TRBJ1-6
DNA: TGCGCCAGCAGCCCGGTAGCAGATCCAAATTCACCCCTCCACTTT
CDR3: CASSPVADPNSPLHF

size: -
V: TRBV2
D: TRBD1
J: TRBJ2-2
DNA: TGTGCCAGCAGGGTGACAGGGGTCGGGGAGCTGTTTTTT
CDR3: CASRVTGVGELFF

size: -
V: TRBV7-2
D: -
J: TRBJ2-7
DNA: TGTGCCAGCAGCTTAGAACCACAGGGTCAGTACGAGCAGTACTTC
CDR3: CASSLEPQGQYEQYF

size: -
V: TRBV5-1
D: -
J: TRBJ2-7
DNA: TGCGCCAGCAGGGAGGCCTACGAGCAGTACTTC
CDR3: CASREAYEQYF

size: -
V: TRBV2
D: TRBD2
J: TRBJ2-1
DNA: TGTGCCAGCGTGAAACTAGCGGGTTCTCTCAATGAGCAGTTCTTC
CDR3: CASVKLAGSLNEQFF

size: -
V: TRBV6-1
D: TRBD2
J: TRBJ2-2
DNA: TGTGCCAGCAGTGTCGACTTCAAGCGGGGGTTCGCCGGGGAGCTGTTTTTT
CDR3: CASSVDFKRGFAGELFF

size: once
V: TRBV29-1
D: -
J: TRBJ2-1
DNA: TGCAGCGTTCGACTTCCGTCCTACAATGAGCAGTTCTTC
CDR3: CSVRLPSYNEQFF

size: few
V: TRBV7-9
D: TRBD1
J: TRBJ2-7
DNA: TGTGCCAGCAGCTTCTGGACAGGAGGCCTGGCGGACGAGCAGTACTTC
CDR3: CASSFWTGGLADEQYF

size: once
V: TRBV28
D: -
J: TRBJ2-1
DNA: TGTGCCAGCAGTGTGGGACACTACAATGAGCAGTTCTTC
CDR3: CASSVGHYNEQFF